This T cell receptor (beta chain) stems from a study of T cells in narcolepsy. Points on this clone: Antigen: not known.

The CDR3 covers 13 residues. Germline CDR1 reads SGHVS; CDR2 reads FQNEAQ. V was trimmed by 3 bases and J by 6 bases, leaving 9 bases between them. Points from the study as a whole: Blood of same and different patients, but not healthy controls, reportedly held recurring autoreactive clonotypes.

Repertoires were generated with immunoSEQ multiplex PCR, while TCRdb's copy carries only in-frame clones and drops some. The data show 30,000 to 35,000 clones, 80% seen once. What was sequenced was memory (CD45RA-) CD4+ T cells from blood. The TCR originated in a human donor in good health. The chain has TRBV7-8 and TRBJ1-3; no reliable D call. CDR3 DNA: TGTGCCAGCAGCTTTGGGGAAGTAAACACCATATATTTT. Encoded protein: CASSFGEVNTIYF.